The T cell receptor (beta chain) described here comes from a study of blood T cell repertoires in COVID-19 (dated by TCRdb to 2020 to 2022). Broadly, across the study: Samples from collaborators originated in the United States, Italy and Spain and spanned both the acute and convalescent phases of COVID-19. The prospective study material was composed of cDNA or gDNA derived from T cells, B-cell-depleted T cells, or PBMCs. Deeply sampled blood TCRbeta repertoires from subjects exposed to, actively infected with, or recovered from COVID-19 were included in the dataset. The repertoires were released in a freely available public database meant as a resource for research on the immune response to SARS-CoV-2. Samples came from the ongoing ImmuneRACE study (first 160 participants) plus 1,254 subjects from 6 global collaborators. Sample metadata almost always included a de-identified subject ID, COVID-19 status, age in years and sex. Where available, HLA class I and class II types were taken from metadata supplied by the sample provider and were not determined by assay-based typing. What the authors observed across the whole study: Clinical and demographic metadata were provided uncurated, with the amount varying by source and participant.

The collaborating institutions used their own protocols to collect whole blood in K2EDTA tubes. Collaborator samples were shipped for TCRbeta analysis as frozen whole blood, isolated PBMCs, or DNA extracted from either sample type. TCRbeta CDR3 regions were amplified from genomic DNA by means of the immunoSEQ Assay, a bias-controlled multiplex PCR. For the original study's pipeline: Within the assay, amplification of reference gene primers was used to estimate how many nucleated cells each sample contained. To quantify the absolute abundance of each unique TCRbeta CDR3 rearrangement, sequence reads were collapsed and filtered. For each sample, productive Simpson clonality was calculated by taking the square root of Simpson's diversity index across productive rearrangements. TCRdb limited this immuneACCESS table to in-frame rearrangements with V and J called. A share of clones is missing; checked studies link under half to unresolved V genes, and the rest is unexplained. The DNA was the basis for D and trimming; V, J and clone size are from that table. Present in this sample are around 300,000 clones, over 75% of which were seen just once. Around 10% of the sample comes from the top ten.

The CDR3 runs 16 amino acids, cysteine and phenylalanine included. The read is trimmed to its CDR3 DNA, 48 bases read in frame from base 1. V gives up 4 bases and J gives up 14 bases, and the segment between their germline ends measures 24 bases. CDR1 is given as SGHTA and CDR2 as FQGTGA, both from the germline V gene. Of note for this clone: This clone's antigen is unknown. Base-call qualities are not available, and no considerably larger clone is one nucleotide away.

Material for sequencing was peripheral blood. This clonotype was obtained from a woman in her 70s with acute or convalescent COVID-19. The V and J segments used are TRBV7-3 and TRBJ1-6; TRBD1 is a possible D gene, resting on 6 matching bases. Here the CDR3 is given as CASSYRGAEDWWALHF. The DNA sequence is TGTGCCAGCAGCTACCGGGGGGCCGAAGATTGGTGGGCCCTCCACTTT.